This T cell receptor beta chain originates from a study of shared clonotypes between healthy human individuals. Deep level was the assay's run setting. Authors' data handling: ImmunoSEQ junction-only sequences lacked quality scores, so their filtering differed. Produced via immunoSEQ multiplex PCR; TCRdb's table is partial and in-frame only. Clonal size and the V and J genes are those of that table, whereas D and trimming came from the DNA. This sample has about 330,000 clones; roughly 91% occur once, and the top ten carry about 16%. The CDR3 length is 15 residues. Germline values: CDR1 LNHDA, CDR2 SQIVND (reference sequence). V was trimmed by 6 bases and J by 1 base, leaving 16 bases between them. The study enrolled healthy HIV-negative adults without recent acute infections or vaccinations as donors. Every contributor of samples was a Caucasian grown-up residing in Nashville, Tennessee.

The receptor was isolated from a man aged 18 to 29 in good health. J is TRBJ2-7 and V is TRBV19, with D tentatively TRBD2 (6 bases). Sequencing was carried out using memory CD8+ T cells sorted from blood. Specified subset: CD45RO+ cells pooled with CCR7-negative TemRA cells. Here the CDR3 DNA reads TGTGCCAGTAGCCTCGCCTTAGCGGCGTCCTACGAGCAGTACTTC. It encodes CASSLALAASYEQYF.